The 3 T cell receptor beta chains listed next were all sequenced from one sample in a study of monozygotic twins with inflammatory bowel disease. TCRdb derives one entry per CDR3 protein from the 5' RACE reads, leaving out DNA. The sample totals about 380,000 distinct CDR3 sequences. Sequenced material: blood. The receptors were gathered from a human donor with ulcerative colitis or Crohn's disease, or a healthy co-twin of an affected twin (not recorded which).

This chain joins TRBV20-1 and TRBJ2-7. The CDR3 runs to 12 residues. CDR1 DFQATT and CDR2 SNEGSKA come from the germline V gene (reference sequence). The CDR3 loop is CSAREQAYEQYF.

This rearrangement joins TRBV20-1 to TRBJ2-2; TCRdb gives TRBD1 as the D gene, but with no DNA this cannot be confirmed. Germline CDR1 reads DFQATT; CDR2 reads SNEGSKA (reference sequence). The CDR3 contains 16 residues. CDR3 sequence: CSARDLGGAYTGELFF.

The chain's CDR3 is CASSQEYFGGFYEQYF. This rearrangement joins TRBV4-3 to TRBJ2-7; TCRdb's D call of TRBD1 is untestable without DNA. CDR3 length equals 16 residues. The germline V gene has CDR1 LGHNA and CDR2 YSLEER.